These 10 T cell receptor beta chains were sequenced from one sample in a study of T cells in Graves' hyperthyroidism and ophthalmopathy. Amplification of TCR beta CDR3 regions was performed using RNA transcripts as template. An initial round of RT-PCR targeting the TCR CDR3 relied on the HTBI primer set. MiXCR, run by TCRdb on the multiplex PCR reads, gives a single entry per CDR3 protein. Counted here are 530,000 or so distinct CDR3 sequences, 15% to 20% occurring once; the ten biggest clones make up 15% to 20%. Material for sequencing was blood. Every receptor here comes from a young woman with Graves' ophthalmopathy.

This clonotype has a handful of counts. The V and J genes are TRBV20-1 and TRBJ2-7; 16 nucleotides agree with TRBD2. In germline, CDR1 is DFQATT, CDR2 SNEGSKA (reference sequence). The CDR3 runs to 15 residues. V lost 6 bases to trimming and J lost 8 bases; unmatched junction nucleotides: 10. In DNA, the CDR3 is TGCAGTGCCATATCTGGGACTAGCGGGAGGGGTCAGCAGTACTTC. It translates to CSAISGTSGRGQQYF.

V usage is TRBV10-3 and J usage is TRBJ2-7; 8 bases are shared with TRBD1. This CDR3 has 16 residues. V lost 2 bases to trimming and J lost 2 bases; unmatched junction nucleotides: 8. Germline CDR1 reads ENHRY; CDR2 reads SYGVKD. DNA for the CDR3: TGTGCCATCAGTGAGGATGGACAGGGAGTGGCCTACGAGCAGTACTTC. Amino acids: CAISEDGQGVAYEQYF.

This clonotype came up many times. CDR3 residues: CASSPGLAGGRFNEQFF. As DNA, the CDR3 is TGCGCCAGCAGCCCGGGACTAGCGGGGGGGCGGTTCAATGAGCAGTTCTTC. V is TRBV5-1 and J is TRBJ2-1; 16 bases are a match to TRBD2. The CDR3 has 17 amino acids. Germline V gene lookup returns CDR1 SGHRS and CDR2 YFSETQ. With 4 bases clipped from V and 6 bases from J, the junction kept 7 bases outside the gene matches.

The sample holds a few counts of this clonotype. The chain recombines TRBV7-3 with TRBJ2-4, with 7 bases identical to TRBD1. CDR1 SGHTA and CDR2 FQGTGA come from the germline V gene. CDR3 length: 14 residues. Trimming cost V 7 bases and J 9 bases; bases outside gene matches: 12. Written as DNA, the CDR3 is TGTGCCAGCAACTCACAGGGGATAGAACGCATTCAGTACTTC. Translation gives CASNSQGIERIQYF.

There are many counts of this clonotype. The chain carries TRBV28 and TRBJ1-1; D is undetermined. The V and J ends lost 4 bases and 5 bases respectively, with 5 bases between them. The CDR3 covers 11 residues. Germline loops: CDR1 MDHEN, CDR2 SYDVKM. The CDR3 DNA is TGTGCCAGCAGTTCGCCGACTGAAGCTTTCTTT. Translation: CASSSPTEAFF.

The chain is built from TRBV5-1 and TRBJ1-3; 7 bases align to TRBD1. Trimming at V came to 2 bases and at J to 2 bases, leaving 4 bases not matched to a gene. The CDR3 length is 15 residues. Looked up from germline, CDR1 is SGHRS and CDR2 is YFSETQ. As DNA, the CDR3 is TGCGCCAGCAGCTTCAACGACAGGGCTGGAAACACCATATATTTT. It specifies CASSFNDRAGNTIYF. Supplemented by reference TRBV5-1 and TRBJ1-3, the full variable domain reads KAGVTQTPRYLIKTRGQQVTLSCSPISGHRSVSWYQQTPGQGLQFLFEYFSETQRNKGNFPGRFSGRQFSNSRSEMNVSTLELGDSALYLCASSFNDRAGNTIYFGEGSWLTVV.

This clonotype has at least ten counts. The J gene is TRBJ2-3, the V gene TRBV2, with TRBD2 as a possible D gene (5 bases). Germline V gene sequence: CDR1 SNHLY, CDR2 FYNNEI. With 4 bases removed from V and 0 bases from J, the gap between germline ends came to 8 bases. This CDR3 has 14 amino acids. This chain's CDR3 is CASSARTSTDTQYF. The DNA for the CDR3 is TGTGCCAGCAGTGCAAGGACTAGCACAGATACGCAGTATTTT.

The sample holds a few counts of this clonotype. The chain joins TRBV6-2 or TRBV6-3 to TRBJ1-6; TRBD1 matches at 10 bases. Germline V CDR1 and CDR2: MNHEY, SVGEGT. The CDR3 has 17 amino acids. Unmatched junction bases numbered 17, after V lost 4 bases and J lost 14 bases. The CDR3 region has the DNA TGTGCCAGCAGTTCCGGGACAGGGGCCGGCACGGATTTGTCCCTCCACTTT. Translating it yields CASSSGTGAGTDLSLHF.

This clonotype was found many times. V gene TRBV28 combines with J gene TRBJ2-1; tentatively, D is TRBD2 (6 bases). The CDR3 sequence is 16 residues long. With 7 bases removed from V and 5 bases from J, the gap between germline ends came to 21 bases. The germline gives CDR1 MDHEN, CDR2 SYDVKM. CDR3 protein: CASTSGGTGKDNEQFF. CDR3 coding DNA: TGTGCCAGCACCTCTGGCGGGACTGGAAAAGACAATGAGCAGTTCTTC.

This clonotype was picked up one time. This rearrangement joins TRBV19 to TRBJ1-2; no definite D call. The CDR3 runs 16 residues. Trimming removed 6 bases from V and 1 base from J, with 18 bases in between. The V gene's germline CDR1 is LNHDA and CDR2 SQIVND (reference sequence). The CDR3 DNA sequence: TGTGCCAGTAGACCCAGTGGGCAGAACCTTAACTATGGCTACACCTTC. This gives the protein CASRPSGQNLNYGYTF.